This T cell receptor (beta chain) was identified during a study of shared clonotypes between healthy human individuals. Note on this clone: Its antigen is unknown.

Points from the study as a whole: Naive CD4 clonotype sharing across several donors was about 5.3%. It was the non-shared clonotypes that had lower generation probabilities than clonotypes shared by all four donors.

Using immunoSEQ multiplex PCR, the repertoire was profiled, and TCRdb retains in-frame clones only, with some absent. This sample has more than 2,000,000 clones, with 90% to 95% found just once. Sequenced sample: naive CD4+ T cells from PBMCs. Subset reported: CD45RA+ positively selected. The source of this sequence is a man between 18 and 35 years old in good health. Some clones in this sample may be carry-over from other donors' samples.

CDR3 in DNA: TGTGCCAGCAGCCCCAGGACAGCCGGCAATCAGCCCCAGCATTTT. Its protein product is CASSPRTAGNQPQHF. The chain couples TRBV4-2 to TRBJ1-5; the D gene is possibly TRBD1 (6 bases). The CDR3 loop spans 15 amino acids. V shed 4 bases and J shed 2 bases, with 12 bases lying between them. Germline values: CDR1 LGHNA, CDR2 YNFKEQ.